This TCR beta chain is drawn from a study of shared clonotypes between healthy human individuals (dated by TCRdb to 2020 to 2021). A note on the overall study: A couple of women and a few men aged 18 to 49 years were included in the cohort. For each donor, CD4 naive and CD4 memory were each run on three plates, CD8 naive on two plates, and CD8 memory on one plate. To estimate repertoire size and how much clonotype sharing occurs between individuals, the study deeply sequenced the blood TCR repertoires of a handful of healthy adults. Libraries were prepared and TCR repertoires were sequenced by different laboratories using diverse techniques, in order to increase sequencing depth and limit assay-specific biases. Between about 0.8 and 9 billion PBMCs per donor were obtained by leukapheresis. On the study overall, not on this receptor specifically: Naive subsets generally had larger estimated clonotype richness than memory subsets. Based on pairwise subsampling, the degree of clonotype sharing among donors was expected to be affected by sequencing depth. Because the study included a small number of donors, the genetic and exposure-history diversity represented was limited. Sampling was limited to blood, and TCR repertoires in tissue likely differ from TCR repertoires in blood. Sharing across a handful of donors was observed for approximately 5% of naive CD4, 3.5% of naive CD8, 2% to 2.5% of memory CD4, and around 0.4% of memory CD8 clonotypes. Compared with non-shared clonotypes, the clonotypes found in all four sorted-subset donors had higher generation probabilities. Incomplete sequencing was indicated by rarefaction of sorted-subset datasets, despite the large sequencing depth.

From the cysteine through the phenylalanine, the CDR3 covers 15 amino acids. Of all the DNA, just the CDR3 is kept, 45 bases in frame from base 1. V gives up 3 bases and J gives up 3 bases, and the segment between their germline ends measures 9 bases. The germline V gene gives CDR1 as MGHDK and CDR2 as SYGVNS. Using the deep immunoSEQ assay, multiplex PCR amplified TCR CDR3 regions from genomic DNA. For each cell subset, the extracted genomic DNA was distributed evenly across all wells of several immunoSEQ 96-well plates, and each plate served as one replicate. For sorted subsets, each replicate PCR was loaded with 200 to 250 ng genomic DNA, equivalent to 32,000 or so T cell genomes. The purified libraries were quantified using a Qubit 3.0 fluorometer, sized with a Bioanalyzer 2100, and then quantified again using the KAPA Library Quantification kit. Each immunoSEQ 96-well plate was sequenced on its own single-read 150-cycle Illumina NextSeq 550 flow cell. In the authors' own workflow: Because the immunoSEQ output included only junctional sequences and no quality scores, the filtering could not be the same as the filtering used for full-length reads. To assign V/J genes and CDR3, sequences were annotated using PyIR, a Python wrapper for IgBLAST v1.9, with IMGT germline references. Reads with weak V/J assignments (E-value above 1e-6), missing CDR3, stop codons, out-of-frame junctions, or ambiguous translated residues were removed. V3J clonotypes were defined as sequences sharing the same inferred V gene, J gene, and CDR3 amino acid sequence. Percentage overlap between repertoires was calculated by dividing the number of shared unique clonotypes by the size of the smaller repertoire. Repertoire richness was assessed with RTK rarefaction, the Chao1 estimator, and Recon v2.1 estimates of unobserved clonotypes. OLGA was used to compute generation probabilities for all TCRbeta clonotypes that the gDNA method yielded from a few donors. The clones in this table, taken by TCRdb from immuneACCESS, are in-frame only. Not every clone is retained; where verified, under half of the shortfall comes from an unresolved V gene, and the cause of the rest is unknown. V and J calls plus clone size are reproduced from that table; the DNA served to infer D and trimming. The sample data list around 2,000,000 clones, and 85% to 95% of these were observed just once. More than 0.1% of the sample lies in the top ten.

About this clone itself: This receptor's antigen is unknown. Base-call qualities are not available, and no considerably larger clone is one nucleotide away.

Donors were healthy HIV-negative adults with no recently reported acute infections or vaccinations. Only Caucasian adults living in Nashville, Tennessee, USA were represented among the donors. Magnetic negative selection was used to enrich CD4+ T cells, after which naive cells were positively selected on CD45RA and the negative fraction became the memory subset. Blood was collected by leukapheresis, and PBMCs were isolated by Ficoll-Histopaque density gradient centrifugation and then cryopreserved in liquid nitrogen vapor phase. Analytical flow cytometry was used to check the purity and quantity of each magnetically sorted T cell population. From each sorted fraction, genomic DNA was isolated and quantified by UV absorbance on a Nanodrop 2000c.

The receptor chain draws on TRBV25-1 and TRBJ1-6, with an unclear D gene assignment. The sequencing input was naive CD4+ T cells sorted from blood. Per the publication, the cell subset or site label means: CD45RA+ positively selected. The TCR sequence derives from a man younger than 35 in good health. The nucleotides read TGTGCCAGCAGTGAGGGCCAGCTCTATAATTCACCCCTCCACTTT. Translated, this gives CASSEGQLYNSPLHF.